What follows is one TCR beta chain and its context. Antigen specificity is unknown. These data come from a study of cytomegalovirus exposure and HLA in healthy donors. Study-level results: Most CMV-associated TCR beta chains appeared HLA-restricted in a later analysis. Later work found that TCR association rates differed between HLA loci; DRB1 had the most and HLA-C the fewest. Productive status was seen about 90% or about 30% of the time for most TCR beta V segments in an earlier analysis.

Researchers ran the PCR with 60 Vbeta and 13 Jbeta primers. Assay used: immunoSEQ multiplex PCR; TCRdb lists only in-frame clones, some missing. This table has around 80,000 clones, over 60% appearing once. Trimming removed 3 bases at V and 6 bases at J, with 9 bases between. Germline CDR1 and CDR2: MNHEY and SVGAGI. The CDR3 runs 12 residues. Donors sampled were nominally healthy, though unrecorded immune exposures were likely. The chain uses TRBV6-5 and TRBJ2-7; a possible D gene is TRBD2 (5 bases). The receptor was derived from a male donor in good health and CMV-seropositive. Sequencing was done on a sample of PBMCs. CDR3 bases: TGTGCCAGCAGTTATGCGGGTGGCGAGCAGTACTTC. Amino acid sequence: CASSYAGGEQYF.